This T cell receptor (beta chain) is drawn from a study of blood T cell repertoires in COVID-19. The data were produced by immunoSEQ multiplex PCR, yet TCRdb's version contains in-frame clones alone and is incomplete. The data show about 270,000 clones, 89% seen once. This clone has a single count. This clonotype was sampled from a man between 45 and 60 years old with acute or convalescent COVID-19. What was sequenced was peripheral blood.

This CDR3 is CASSQRTGWTEAFF. The CDR3 region has the DNA TGTGCCAGCAGCCAACGTACAGGGTGGACTGAAGCTTTCTTT. The V call is TRBV3-1 (or the pseudogene TRBV3-2), the J call TRBJ1-1, with a possible D match to TRBD1 (6 bases). The length of the CDR3 is 14 residues. CDR1 LGHDT and CDR2 YNNKEL come from the germline V gene (reference sequence). With 2 bases removed from V and 5 bases from J, the gap between germline ends came to 12 bases.